The clone carrying this TCR beta chain was detected a few times. The data were obtained in a study of cytomegalovirus exposure and HLA in healthy donors. The PCR was carried out with 60 Vbeta primers and 13 Jbeta primers. Data came from immunoSEQ multiplex PCR; TCRdb stores just in-frame clones and leaves some out. The sample contains some 130,000 clones, more than 60% of which appear only once. Source material: PBMCs. The receptor's source is a woman in her thirties or forties in good health and CMV-seronegative.

CDR3 residues: CASSDGTGASYEQYF. Here the CDR3 DNA reads TGTGCCAGCAGTGATGGGACAGGGGCTTCCTACGAGCAGTACTTC. V gene TRBV6-1 combines with J gene TRBJ2-7, with 10 bases aligning to TRBD1. The V gene end was trimmed by 3 bases and the J gene end by 1 base; junction bases not matched to a gene: 3. This CDR3 is 15 amino acids long. Germline lookup yields CDR1 MNHNS and CDR2 SASEGT.